This paragraph covers one T cell receptor beta chain sequence. Original data processing: The authors estimated nucleated cell counts from reference gene primer amplification. Produced via immunoSEQ multiplex PCR; TCRdb's table is partial and in-frame only. Clone size and the V and J calls come from that table; the DNA yielded D and trimming. The profile covers fewer than 350,000 clones, with roughly 87% appearing a single time and 9.9% taken by the ten largest. The sample belongs to a study of blood T cell repertoires in COVID-19. Study-level background: Samples representing acute and convalescent COVID-19 were sourced from the United States, Italy and Spain. The analysed material was cDNA or gDNA that came from T cells, B-cell-depleted T cells, or PBMCs.

The Seattle patients joined while their infection was active and were tracked longitudinally afterward. The CDR3 spans 19 residues. The J gene is TRBJ2-1, the V gene TRBV21-1; the D segment call TRBD2 is taken from the table without a DNA check. TRBV21-1 is described as a pseudogene. This TCR was sampled from a man aged 25-40 years with COVID-19, enrolled during active disease. The source material was peripheral blood. The CDR3 DNA follows: TGTGCCAGCAGCAAAGGGGATTTTCTACGCGGGTTCTCCTACAATGAGCAGTTCTTC. Amino acids: CASSKGDFLRGFSYNEQFF.